Listed below are T cell receptor beta chains from one sample, sequenced in a study of regulatory and conventional T cells in RAG deficiency. Libraries were prepared by immunoSEQ multiplex PCR; TCRdb keeps only in-frame clonotypes and omits some of them. Of approximately 10,000 clones in the sample, over 85% are singletons; the top ten hold about 1.5%. The sample taken for sequencing was CD4+ effector T cells sorted from blood. The source of these receptors is a human donor with RAG deficiency presenting as severe combined immunodeficiency. CDR3s include the opening cysteine and the closing phenylalanine or tryptophan. D genes are given only for firm matches. The size of a clone is reported for some rows only, either as once, few or many, or as a class for expanded clones.

>TRBV19|TRBJ2-2|-|-
CASSLGPQNTGELFF
TGTGCCAGTAGTTTAGGTCCACAGAACACCGGGGAGCTGTTTTTT
>TRBV2|TRBJ2-2|-|TRBD1
CASRQGATGELFF
TGTGCCAGCAGACAGGGGGCCACCGGGGAGCTGTTTTTT
>TRBV19|TRBJ1-2|-|-
CASSIAAGDYGYTF
TGTGCCAGTAGTATAGCCGCAGGGGATTATGGCTACACCTTC
>TRBV11-2|TRBJ1-1|few|-
CASSQGYTEAFF
TGTGCCAGCAGTCAAGGATACACTGAAGCTTTCTTT
>TRBV27|TRBJ1-4|-|-
CASSLTEEERGEKLFF
TGTGCCAGCAGTTTGACGGAGGAAGAGCGGGGAGAAAAACTGTTTTTT
>TRBV7-3|TRBJ2-3|-|-
CASSFGEDTQYF
TGTGCCAGCAGCTTCGGTGAAGATACGCAGTATTTT
>TRBV19|TRBJ2-5|-|-
CASSTQTGVETQYF
TGTGCCAGTAGTACTCAGACCGGGGTCGAGACCCAGTACTTC
>TRBV6-5|TRBJ2-2|-|-
CASSYYRDTGELFF
TGTGCCAGCAGTTACTACAGGGACACCGGGGAGCTGTTTTTT
>TRBV11-3|TRBJ2-2|once|-
CASSLATPGELFF
TGTGCCAGCAGCTTAGCGACACCCGGGGAGCTGTTTTTT
>TRBV4-2|TRBJ2-5|-|-
CASSQSGGTQYF
TGTGCCAGCAGCCAGTCCGGAGGCACCCAGTACTTC
>TRBV4-3|TRBJ2-5|-|-
CASSQDRGGETQYF
TGCGCCAGCAGCCAAGACAGGGGAGGAGAGACCCAGTACTTC
>TRBV9|TRBJ1-2|-|-
CASSSPGNGYTF
TGTGCCAGCAGCTCCCCGGGGAATGGCTACACCTTC
>TRBV27|TRBJ2-3|-|TRBD1
CASKARGLLTDTQYF
TGTGCCAGCAAAGCAAGGGGGCTCCTTACAGATACGCAGTATTTT
>TRBV18|TRBJ1-2|-|TRBD1
CASSLDPGGASYTF
TGTGCCAGCTCACTCGATCCAGGGGGCGCGAGCTACACCTTC
>TRBV29-1|TRBJ2-3|-|-
CSVVGGFSDTQYF
TGCAGCGTTGTTGGGGGGTTTTCAGATACGCAGTATTTT
>TRBV5-4|TRBJ2-2|-|TRBD1
CASSLGQGNTGELFF
TGTGCCAGCAGCTTGGGACAGGGGAACACCGGGGAGCTGTTTTTT
>TRBV28|TRBJ2-1|-|TRBD1
CASSLNRGQFF
TGTGCCAGCAGTTTAAACAGGGGGCAGTTCTTC
>TRBV7-9|TRBJ2-2|-|-
CASSPGLDSNTGELFF
TGTGCCAGCAGCCCCGGTCTGGATTCGAACACCGGGGAGCTGTTTTTT
>TRBV5-1|TRBJ2-7|-|-
CASSLWVSATYEQYF
TGCGCCAGCAGCTTGTGGGTGTCCGCTACCTACGAGCAGTACTTC
>TRBV5-1|TRBJ2-3|-|TRBD1
CATGTGGTDTQYF
TGCGCCACCGGGACAGGGGGCACAGATACGCAGTATTTT
>TRBV6-5|TRBJ2-7|-|TRBD1
CASSPRTGSEQYF
TGTGCCAGCAGCCCTCGGACAGGGAGCGAGCAGTACTTC
>TRBV7-8|TRBJ2-3|once|-
CASSLDWGDTQYF
TGTGCCAGCAGCTTAGATTGGGGAGATACGCAGTATTTT
>TRBV19|TRBJ1-1|-|-
CASSIARQAYTEAFF
TGTGCCAGTAGTATAGCGAGACAGGCCTACACTGAAGCTTTCTTT
>TRBV7-2|TRBJ1-1|-|-
CASSLAPPGVSTEAFF
TGTGCCAGCAGCTTAGCGCCGCCGGGGGTTAGTACTGAAGCTTTCTTT
>TRBV5-8|TRBJ2-5|-|-
CASSVHKYQETQYF
TGTGCCAGCAGCGTACACAAGTATCAAGAGACCCAGTACTTC
>TRBV5-1|TRBJ2-3|-|TRBD1
CASSLETGHPTDTQYF
TGCGCCAGCAGCTTGGAGACAGGGCACCCCACAGATACGCAGTATTTT
>TRBV9|TRBJ2-1|-|-
CASSVGRVYNEQFF
TGTGCCAGCAGCGTAGGGCGGGTATACAATGAGCAGTTCTTC
>TRBV15|TRBJ2-7|-|TRBD1
CATSRGGTGTYEQYF
TGTGCCACCAGCAGAGGTGGGACAGGGACCTACGAGCAGTACTTC
>TRBV30|TRBJ2-5|-|-
CAWRALGLQETQYF
TGTGCCTGGAGAGCCCTCGGTCTCCAAGAGACCCAGTACTTC
>TRBV7-2|TRBJ2-5|-|-
CASSLEGRETQYF
TGTGCCAGCAGCTTAGAAGGGAGGGAGACCCAGTACTTC
>TRBV18|TRBJ2-7|-|-
CASSRQGGYEQYF
TGTGCCAGCTCACGTCAGGGGGGCTACGAGCAGTACTTC
>TRBV5-1|TRBJ2-5|-|TRBD1
CASSLGLRTGVGETQYF
TGCGCCAGCAGCTTGGGTCTACGGACAGGGGTCGGGGAGACCCAGTACTTC
>TRBV7-2|TRBJ1-2|-|TRBD1
CASSLDRGRYGYTF
TGTGCCAGCAGCTTGGACAGGGGACGATATGGCTACACCTTC
>TRBV7-2|TRBJ2-3|-|TRBD1
CASSWGQRGDTQYF
TGTGCCAGCAGCTGGGGACAGAGAGGGGATACGCAGTATTTT
>TRBV2|TRBJ2-7|-|TRBD1
CASSGTGGYEQYF
TGTGCCAGCAGCGGGACAGGGGGCTACGAGCAGTACTTC
>TRBV7-9|TRBJ1-1|-|-
CASSLRGAEAFF
TGTGCCAGCAGCCTTCGTGGGGCTGAAGCTTTCTTT
>TRBV11-1|TRBJ2-3|-|-
CASSLPLSTDTQYF
TGTGCCAGCAGCTTACCTCTGAGCACAGATACGCAGTATTTT
>TRBV18|TRBJ1-5|-|-
CASSPQGQPQHF
TGTGCCAGCTCACCACAGGGTCAGCCCCAGCATTTT
>TRBV25-1|TRBJ2-2|-|TRBD1
CASSRDRGNTGELFF
TGTGCCAGCAGTCGGGACAGGGGAAACACCGGGGAGCTGTTTTTT
>TRBV11-2|TRBJ2-1|-|-
CASSLGLYNEQFF
TGTGCCAGCAGCTTAGGACTGTACAATGAGCAGTTCTTC
>TRBV5-1|TRBJ1-1|-|-
CASSLQGNTEAFF
TGCGCCAGCAGCTTGCAGGGGAACACTGAAGCTTTCTTT
>TRBV5-6|TRBJ2-5|-|TRBD2
CASSGGGGLETQYF
TGTGCCAGCAGCGGCGGGGGAGGGCTAGAGACCCAGTACTTC
>TRBV5-4|TRBJ2-3|-|-
CASSWSTDTQYF
TGTGCCAGCAGCTGGTCCACCGATACGCAGTATTTT
>TRBV29-1|TRBJ2-6|-|-
CSVAAYSGANVLTF
TGCAGCGTTGCGGCGTACTCTGGGGCCAACGTCCTGACTTTC
>TRBV11-3|TRBJ2-7|-|TRBD2
CASSPGLAGRYEQYF
TGTGCCAGCAGCCCGGGACTAGCGGGCCGCTACGAGCAGTACTTC
>TRBV10-3|TRBJ2-3|-|TRBD2
CAIRTSADTQYF
TGTGCCATCAGGACTAGCGCAGATACGCAGTATTTT
>TRBV7-2|TRBJ2-5|-|-
CASSLVTGAQETQYF
TGTGCCAGCAGCTTAGTAACCGGGGCCCAAGAGACCCAGTACTTC